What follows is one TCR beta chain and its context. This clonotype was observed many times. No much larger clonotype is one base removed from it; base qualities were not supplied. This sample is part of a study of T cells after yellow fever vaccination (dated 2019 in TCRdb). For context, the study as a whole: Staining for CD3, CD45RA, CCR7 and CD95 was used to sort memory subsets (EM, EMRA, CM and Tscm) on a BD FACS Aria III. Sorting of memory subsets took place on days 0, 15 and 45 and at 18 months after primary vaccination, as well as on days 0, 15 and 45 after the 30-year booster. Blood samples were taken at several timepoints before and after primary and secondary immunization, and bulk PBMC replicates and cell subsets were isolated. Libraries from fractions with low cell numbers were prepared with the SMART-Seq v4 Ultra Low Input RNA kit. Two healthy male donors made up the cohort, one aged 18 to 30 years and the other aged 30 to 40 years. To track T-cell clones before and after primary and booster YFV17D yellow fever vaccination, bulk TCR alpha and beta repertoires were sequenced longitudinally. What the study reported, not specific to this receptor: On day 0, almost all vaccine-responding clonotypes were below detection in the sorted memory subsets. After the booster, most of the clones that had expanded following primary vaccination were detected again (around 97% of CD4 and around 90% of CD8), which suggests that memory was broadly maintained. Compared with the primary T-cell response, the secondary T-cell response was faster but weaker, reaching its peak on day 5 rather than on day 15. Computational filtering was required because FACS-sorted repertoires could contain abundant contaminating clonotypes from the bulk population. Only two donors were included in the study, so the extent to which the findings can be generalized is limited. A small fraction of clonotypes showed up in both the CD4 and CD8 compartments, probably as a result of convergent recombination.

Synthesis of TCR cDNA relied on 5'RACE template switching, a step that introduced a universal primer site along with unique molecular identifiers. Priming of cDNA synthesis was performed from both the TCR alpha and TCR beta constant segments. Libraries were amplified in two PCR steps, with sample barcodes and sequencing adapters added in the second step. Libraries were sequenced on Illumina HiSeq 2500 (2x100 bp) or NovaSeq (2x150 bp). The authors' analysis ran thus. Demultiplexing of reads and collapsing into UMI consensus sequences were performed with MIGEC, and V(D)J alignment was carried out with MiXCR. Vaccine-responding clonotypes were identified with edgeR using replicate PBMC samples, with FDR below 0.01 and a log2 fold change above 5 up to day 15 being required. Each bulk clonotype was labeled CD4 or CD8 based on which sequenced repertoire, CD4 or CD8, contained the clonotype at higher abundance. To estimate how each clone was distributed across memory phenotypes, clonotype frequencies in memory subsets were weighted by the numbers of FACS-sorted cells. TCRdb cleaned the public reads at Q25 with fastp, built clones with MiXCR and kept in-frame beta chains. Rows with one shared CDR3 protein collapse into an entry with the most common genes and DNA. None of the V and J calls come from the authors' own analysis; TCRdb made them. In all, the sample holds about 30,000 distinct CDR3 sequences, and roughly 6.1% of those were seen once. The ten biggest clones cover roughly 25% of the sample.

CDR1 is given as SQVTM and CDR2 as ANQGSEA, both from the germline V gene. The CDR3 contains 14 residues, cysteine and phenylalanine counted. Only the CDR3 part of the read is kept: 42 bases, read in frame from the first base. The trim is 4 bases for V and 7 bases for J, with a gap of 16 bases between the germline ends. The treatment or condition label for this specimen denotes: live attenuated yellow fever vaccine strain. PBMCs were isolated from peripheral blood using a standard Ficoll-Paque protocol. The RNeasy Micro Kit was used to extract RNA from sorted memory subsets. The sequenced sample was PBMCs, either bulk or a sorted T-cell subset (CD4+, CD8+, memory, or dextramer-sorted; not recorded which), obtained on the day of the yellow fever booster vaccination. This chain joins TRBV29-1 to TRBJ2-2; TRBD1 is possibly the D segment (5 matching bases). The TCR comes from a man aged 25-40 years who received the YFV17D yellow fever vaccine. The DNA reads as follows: TGCAGCGTTGCAAGTCAGGGTGGTGTCGGGGAGCTGTTTTTT. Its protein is CSVASQGGVGELFF.